This T cell receptor beta chain was observed in a study of T cells in Graves' hyperthyroidism and ophthalmopathy. The CDR3 runs 13 residues. The germline CDR1 and CDR2 sequences are LNHNV and YYDKDF (reference sequence). The V and J ends lost 5 bases and 2 bases respectively, with 9 bases between them. Amplified TCR beta CDR3 regions came from RNA transcripts. The TCR CDR3 was amplified in a first-round RT-PCR using the HTBI primer set. Using its own MiXCR run on the multiplex PCR reads, TCRdb lists one record per CDR3 protein. The data show more than 500,000 distinct CDR3 sequences, about 45% seen once.

Sequencing input: peripheral blood or thyroid tissue (not recorded which). The genes are TRBV15 and TRBJ1-2, with D possibly being TRBD1 (5 bases). The source of this sequence is an adult woman with Graves' disease, either hyperthyroidism or ophthalmopathy (not recorded which). CDR3 DNA: TGTGCCACCAGCGGAGGGGAGAACTATGGCTACACCTTC. Translating it yields CATSGGENYGYTF.